This TCR beta chain comes out of a study of T cell responses to AZD1222 COVID-19 vaccine. General study findings and limits: Among the donors, most were white British and more were female, and clonal diversity was possibly underestimated.

Libraries were prepared by immunoSEQ multiplex PCR; TCRdb keeps only in-frame clonotypes and omits some of them. The sample includes some 58,000 clones, 80% to 90% of them seen just once. Worth noting for this clone: The antigen is unknown.

Trimming took off 5 bases at V and 1 base at J, with 11 bases between the two ends. Germline lookup yields CDR1 SGHDN and CDR2 FVKESK. The CDR3 totals 14 residues. Here the sequenced sample was peripheral blood, taken on day 0 of AZD1222 vaccination. The chain couples TRBV14 to TRBJ1-1; a possible D gene is TRBD1 (5 bases). The clonotype originates from an adult in good health. The DNA of the CDR3 is TGTGCCAGCAGCTCCTACGGGGGGAACACTGAAGCTTTCTTT. Translation: CASSSYGGNTEAFF.